Shown below are 9 T cell receptor beta chains from a single sample sequenced in a study of T cells in Graves' hyperthyroidism and ophthalmopathy. There were TCR beta CDR3 regions amplified from RNA transcripts. During a first-round RT-PCR of the TCR CDR3, the HTBI primer set was used. TCRdb processed the multiplex PCR reads anew with MiXCR; each CDR3 protein has one entry. The table has some 560,000 distinct CDR3 sequences, approximately 14% seen once. The sample was blood. The receptors here all came from a woman aged 35 to 49 with Graves' hyperthyroidism.

This clonotype came up a few times. The genes are TRBV6-1 and TRBJ1-1; no definite D call. From germline, CDR1 is MNHNS and CDR2 SASEGT. There are 13 residues in the CDR3. V was shortened by 5 bases and J by 5 bases, with 12 bases between the two germline ends. The DNA for the CDR3 is TGTGCCAGCAGTTATTCATCCCGAACTGAAGCTTTCTTT. As protein: CASSYSSRTEAFF.

Details on this clonotype: A read error may be the cause here, since a much bigger clone is one base away. The missing conserved phenylalanine or tryptophan at the end of this CDR3 makes a read error likely. The gene calls are TRBV29-1 and TRBJ2-3; the match to TRBD1 covers 9 bases. The trim removed 5 bases at V and 2 bases at J, leaving 5 bases unmatched. Per the germline V gene, CDR1 is SQVTM and CDR2 is ANQGSEA. This CDR3 contains 14 residues. CDR3 DNA sequence: TGCAGCGTTCCCACAGGGGGCAACACAGATACGCAGTATTCT. It specifies CSVPTGGNTDTQYS.

This clonotype occurred many times. The gene calls are TRBV9 and TRBJ2-1, with D possibly called TRBD1 or TRBD2 (5 bases each). This CDR3 comprises 15 residues. Per germline, CDR1 SGDLS and CDR2 YYNGEE. The V gene lost 0 bases and the J gene lost 3 bases, with 10 bases spanning the gap. CDR3 DNA: TGTGCCAGCAGCGTAGATGGGGCGGGCTACAATGAGCAGTTCTTC. It is translated as CASSVDGAGYNEQFF.

This chain connects TRBV13 to TRBJ2-6, with D tentatively TRBD1 (5 bases). Trimming took off 1 base at V and 0 bases at J, with 10 bases between the two ends. The CDR3 is made up of 17 amino acids. Germline CDR1 PRHDT, CDR2 FYEKMQ (reference sequence). The CDR3: CASSLDRRFSGANVLTF. CDR3 sequence (DNA): TGTGCCAGCAGCTTAGACAGGAGATTCTCTGGGGCCAACGTCCTGACTTTC.

This clonotype showed up just a few times. V is TRBV24-1 and J is TRBJ2-7; the match to TRBD2 covers 8 bases. The germline CDR1 and CDR2 sequences are KGHDR and SFDVKD. Trimming cost V 3 bases and J 3 bases; bases outside gene matches: 6. CDR3 length: 15 residues. This CDR3 reads CATSDRRGAGYEQYF. CDR3 nucleotides: TGTGCCACCAGTGATAGGCGGGGGGCAGGCTACGAGCAGTACTTC.

This clonotype was counted at least ten times. The chain is built from TRBV7-9 and TRBJ2-3; 11 nucleotides agree with TRBD2. Germline CDR1 reads SEHNR; CDR2 reads FQNEAQ (reference sequence). The CDR3 is made up of 14 amino acids. With V trimmed by 7 bases and J by 4 bases, 4 bases remained unmatched. The CDR3 spells CASNLAGGADTQYF. The CDR3 nucleotides are TGTGCCAGCAATCTAGCGGGAGGAGCAGATACGCAGTATTTT.

The CDR3 sequence: CASRRTSGNFNEQFF. CDR3 in DNA: TGTGCCAGCCGGAGGACTAGCGGGAACTTCAATGAGCAGTTCTTC. The V gene is TRBV27, the J gene TRBJ2-1; 12 bases align to TRBD2. V gave up 8 bases and J gave up 6 bases; unmatched junction bases: 8. CDR1 and CDR2 from the germline V gene are MNHEY and SMNVEV (reference sequence). The CDR3 runs 15 residues.

The chain employs TRBV12-3 or TRBV12-4 and TRBJ2-2; perhaps TRBD1 as D (6 bases). CDR3 length equals 15 residues. Trimming shortened V by 5 bases and J by 7 bases, and 17 bases separated the two germline ends. Written as DNA, the CDR3 is TGTGCCAGCAGTCTAGAACAGGGTAGGAACGGGGAGCTGTTTTTT. Its protein is CASSLEQGRNGELFF.

The genes are TRBV24-1 and TRBJ2-1, with 7 bases matching TRBD2. Unmatched junction bases numbered 7, after V lost 1 base and J lost 8 bases. The CDR3 length is 15 residues. The germline V gene has CDR1 KGHDR and CDR2 SFDVKD. DNA of the CDR3: TGTGCCACCAGTGATTTTGGCGGGAGTGAGGATGAGCAGTTCTTC. Translating it yields CATSDFGGSEDEQFF.